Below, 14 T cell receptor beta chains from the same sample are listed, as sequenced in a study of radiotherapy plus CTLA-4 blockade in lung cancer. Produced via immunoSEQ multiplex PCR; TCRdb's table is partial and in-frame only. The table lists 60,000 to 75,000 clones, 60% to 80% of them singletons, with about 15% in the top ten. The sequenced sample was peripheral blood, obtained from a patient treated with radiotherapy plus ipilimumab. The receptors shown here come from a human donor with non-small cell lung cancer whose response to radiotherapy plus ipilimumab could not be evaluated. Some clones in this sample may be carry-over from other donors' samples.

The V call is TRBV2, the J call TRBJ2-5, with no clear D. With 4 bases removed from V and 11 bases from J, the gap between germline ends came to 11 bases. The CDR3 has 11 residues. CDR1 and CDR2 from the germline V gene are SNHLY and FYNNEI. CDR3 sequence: CASSGWSEQYF. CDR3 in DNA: TGTGCCAGCAGTGGGTGGTCGGAGCAGTACTTC.

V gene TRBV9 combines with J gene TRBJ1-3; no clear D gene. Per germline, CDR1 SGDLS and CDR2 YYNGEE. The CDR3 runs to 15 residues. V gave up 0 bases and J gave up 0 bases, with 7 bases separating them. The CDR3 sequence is CASSVVAHSGNTIYF. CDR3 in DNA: TGTGCCAGCAGCGTAGTGGCTCACTCTGGAAACACCATATATTTT.

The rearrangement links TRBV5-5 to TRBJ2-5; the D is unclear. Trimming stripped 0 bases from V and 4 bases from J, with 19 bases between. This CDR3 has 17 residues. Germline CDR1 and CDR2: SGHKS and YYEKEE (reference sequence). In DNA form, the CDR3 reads TGTGCCAGCAGCTTGGCGCATGATGGGTTATCGGGAGAGACCCAGTACTTC. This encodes CASSLAHDGLSGETQYF.

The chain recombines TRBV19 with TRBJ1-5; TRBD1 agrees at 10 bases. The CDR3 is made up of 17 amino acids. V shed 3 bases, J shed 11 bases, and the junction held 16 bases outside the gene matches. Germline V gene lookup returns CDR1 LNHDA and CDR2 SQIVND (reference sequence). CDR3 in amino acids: CASSMGGEGTGVWAQHF. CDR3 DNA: TGTGCCAGTAGTATGGGGGGTGAAGGGACAGGGGTATGGGCCCAGCATTTT.

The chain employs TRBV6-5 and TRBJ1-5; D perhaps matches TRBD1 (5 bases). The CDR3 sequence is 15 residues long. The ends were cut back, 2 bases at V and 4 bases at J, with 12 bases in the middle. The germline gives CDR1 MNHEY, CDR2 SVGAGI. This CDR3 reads CASSYDGTFNQPQHF. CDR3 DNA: TGTGCCAGCAGTTACGACGGGACTTTTAATCAGCCCCAGCATTTT.

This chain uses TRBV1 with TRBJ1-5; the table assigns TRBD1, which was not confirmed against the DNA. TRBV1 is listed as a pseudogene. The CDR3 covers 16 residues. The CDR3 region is CTSSRGQGGRDQPQHF. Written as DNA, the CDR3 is TGCACCAGCAGCCGAGGGCAGGGGGGCCGAGATCAGCCCCAGCATTTT.

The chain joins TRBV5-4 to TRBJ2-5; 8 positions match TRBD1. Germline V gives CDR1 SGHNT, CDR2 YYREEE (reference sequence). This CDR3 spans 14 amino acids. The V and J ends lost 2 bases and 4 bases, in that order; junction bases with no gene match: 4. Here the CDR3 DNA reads TGTGCCAGCAGCTTAATCCAGGGGGCAGAGACCCAGTACTTC. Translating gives CASSLIQGAETQYF. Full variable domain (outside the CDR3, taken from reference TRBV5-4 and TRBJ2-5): ETGVTQSPTHLIKTRGQQVTLRCSSQSGHNTVSWYQQALGQGPQFIFQYYREEENGRGNFPPRFSGLQFPNYSSELNVNALELDDSALYLCASSLIQGAETQYFGPGTRLLVL.

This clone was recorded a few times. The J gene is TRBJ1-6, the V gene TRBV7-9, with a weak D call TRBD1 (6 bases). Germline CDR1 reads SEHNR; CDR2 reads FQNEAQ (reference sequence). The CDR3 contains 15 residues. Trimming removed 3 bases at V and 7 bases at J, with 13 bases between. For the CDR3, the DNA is TGTGCCAGCAGCTTGGGTCAGGGGAAGAATTCACCCCTCCACTTT. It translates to CASSLGQGKNSPLHF.

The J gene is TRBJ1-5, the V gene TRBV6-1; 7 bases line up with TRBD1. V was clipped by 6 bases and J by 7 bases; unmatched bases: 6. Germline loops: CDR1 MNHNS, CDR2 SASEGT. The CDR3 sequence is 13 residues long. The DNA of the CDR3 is TGTGCCAGCAGGCCCACAGGGGCCCAGCCCCAGCATTTT. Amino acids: CASRPTGAQPQHF.

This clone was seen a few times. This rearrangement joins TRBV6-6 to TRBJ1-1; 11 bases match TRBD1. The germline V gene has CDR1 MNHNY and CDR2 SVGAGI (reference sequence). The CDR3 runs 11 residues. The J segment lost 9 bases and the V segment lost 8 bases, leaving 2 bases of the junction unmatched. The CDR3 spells CASGQGAQAFF. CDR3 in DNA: TGTGCCAGCGGACAGGGGGCCCAAGCTTTCTTT.

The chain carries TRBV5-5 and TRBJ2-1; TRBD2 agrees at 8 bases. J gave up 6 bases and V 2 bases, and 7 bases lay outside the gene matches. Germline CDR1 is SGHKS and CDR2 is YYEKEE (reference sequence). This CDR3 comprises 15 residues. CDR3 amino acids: CASSLTQRGPNEQFF. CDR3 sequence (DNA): TGTGCCAGCAGCTTAACCCAGCGGGGGCCCAATGAGCAGTTCTTC.

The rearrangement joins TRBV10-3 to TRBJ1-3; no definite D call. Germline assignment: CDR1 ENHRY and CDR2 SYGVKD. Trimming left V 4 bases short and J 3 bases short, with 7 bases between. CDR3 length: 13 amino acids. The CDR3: CAISAPLGNTIYF. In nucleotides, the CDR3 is TGTGCCATCAGTGCCCCACTTGGAAACACCATATATTTT.

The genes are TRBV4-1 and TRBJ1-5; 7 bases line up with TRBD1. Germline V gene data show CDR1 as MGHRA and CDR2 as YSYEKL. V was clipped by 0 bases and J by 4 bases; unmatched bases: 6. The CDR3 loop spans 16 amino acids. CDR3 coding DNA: TGCGCCAGCAGCCAAGAGGGGGGACAGCCTAATCAGCCCCAGCATTTT. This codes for CASSQEGGQPNQPQHF.

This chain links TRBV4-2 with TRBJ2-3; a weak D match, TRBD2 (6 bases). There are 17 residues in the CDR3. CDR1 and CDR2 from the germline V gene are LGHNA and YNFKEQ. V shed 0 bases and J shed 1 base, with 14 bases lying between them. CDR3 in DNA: TGTGCCAGCAGCCAAGATTTGACGGGGGACCGCACAGATACGCAGTATTTT. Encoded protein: CASSQDLTGDRTDTQYF.